This T cell receptor beta chain was sequenced in a study of cytomegalovirus exposure and HLA in healthy donors. The PCR was carried out with 60 Vbeta primers and 13 Jbeta primers. Only in-frame clones appear in the TCRdb table, and some are missing; sequencing was by immunoSEQ multiplex PCR. The repertoire holds around 150,000 clones, more than 70% seen once, with approximately 1.3% in the top ten. Healthy donors of bone marrow made up the group. The CDR3 sequence is 16 residues long. V lost 0 bases, J lost 0 bases, and 9 bases lay in between. Germline-derived CDR1 and CDR2 are MNHNY and SVGAGI (reference sequence).

Material: PBMCs. The chain has TRBV6-6 and TRBJ2-1; unclear D gene. This TCR derives from a man aged 55 to 70 in good health and CMV-seronegative. DNA for the CDR3: TGTGCCAGCAGTTACTCGAGAAAGAGCTCCTACAATGAGCAGTTCTTC. This gives the protein CASSYSRKSSYNEQFF.